A single count supports the clone carrying this T cell receptor (beta chain). What it recognizes is unknown. This sample stems from a study of cytomegalovirus exposure and HLA in healthy donors. Use of 60 Vbeta and 13 Jbeta primers characterized the PCR. Here immunoSEQ multiplex PCR was the method, and the copy in TCRdb shows in-frame clones only, minus some. The sample lists approximately 190,000 clones; more than 75% were seen once. This cohort consisted of healthy bone marrow donors. Study-level points and caveats: Reportedly, diagnosis of cytomegalovirus status by the classifier showed high specificity and sensitivity. Presence/absence analyses took donor sequencing depth as roughly uniform. A list of around 160 TCR beta chains associated with cytomegalovirus was given.

The sequenced sample consisted of PBMCs. The source of this sequence is a woman between 18 and 29 years old in good health and CMV-seronegative.

CDR3 DNA: TGTGCCAGCAGCACGGGAAGTTTAGGGCACGGCTACACCTTC. This sequence encodes CASSTGSLGHGYTF. The chain employs TRBV6-1 and TRBJ1-2; D not certain. Germline loops: CDR1 MNHNS, CDR2 SASEGT. Trimming took 6 bases from V and 8 from J, leaving 19 bases between them. The CDR3 is 14 amino acids.